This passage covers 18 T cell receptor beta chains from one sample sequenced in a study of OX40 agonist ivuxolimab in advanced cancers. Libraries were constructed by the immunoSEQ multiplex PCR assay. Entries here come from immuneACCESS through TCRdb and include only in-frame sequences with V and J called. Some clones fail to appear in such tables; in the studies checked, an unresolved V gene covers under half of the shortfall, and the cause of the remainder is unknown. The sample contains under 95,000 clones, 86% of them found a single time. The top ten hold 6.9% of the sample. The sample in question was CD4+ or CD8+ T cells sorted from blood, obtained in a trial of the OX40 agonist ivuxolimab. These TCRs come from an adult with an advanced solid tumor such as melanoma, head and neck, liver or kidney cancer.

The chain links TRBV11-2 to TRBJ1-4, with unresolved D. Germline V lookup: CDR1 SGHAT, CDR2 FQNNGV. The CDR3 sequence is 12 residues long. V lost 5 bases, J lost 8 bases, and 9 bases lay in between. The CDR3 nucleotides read TGTGCCAGCAGCGAATCTCGGGAAAAACTGTTTTTT. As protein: CASSESREKLFF.

In DNA, the CDR3 is TGTGCCAGCAGGAGCCGGGACAGGGGTGGGAGCACTGAAGCTTTCTTT. Residues: CASRSRDRGGSTEAFF. The J gene is TRBJ1-1, the V gene TRBV2, with 10 bases matching TRBD1. V shed 6 bases and J 4 bases; nucleotides not matched to a gene: 11. The CDR3 extends over 16 amino acids. CDR1 and CDR2 from the germline V gene are SNHLY and FYNNEI.

CDR3 bases: TGTGCCAGTAGTCCGGGACAGGGGAGGAGAACCCAGTACTTC. Translating gives CASSPGQGRRTQYF. V is TRBV19 and J is TRBJ2-5; 10 positions match TRBD1. Per germline, CDR1 LNHDA and CDR2 SQIVND (reference sequence). The V and J ends lost 5 bases and 8 bases, in that order; junction bases with no gene match: 8. The CDR3 covers 14 residues.

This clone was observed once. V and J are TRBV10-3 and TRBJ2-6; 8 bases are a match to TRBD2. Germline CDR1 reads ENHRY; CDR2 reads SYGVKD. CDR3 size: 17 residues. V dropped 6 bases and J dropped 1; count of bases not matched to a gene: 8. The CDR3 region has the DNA TGTGCCATCAGACCGGGACTAGAGGGGTCTGGGGCCAACGTCCTGACTTTC. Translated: CAIRPGLEGSGANVLTF.

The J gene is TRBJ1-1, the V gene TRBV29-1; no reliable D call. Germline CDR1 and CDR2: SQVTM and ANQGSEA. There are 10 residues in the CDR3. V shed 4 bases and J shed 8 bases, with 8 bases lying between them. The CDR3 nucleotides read TGCAGCGTTGGCGACGACGAAGCTTTCTTT. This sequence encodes CSVGDDEAFF.

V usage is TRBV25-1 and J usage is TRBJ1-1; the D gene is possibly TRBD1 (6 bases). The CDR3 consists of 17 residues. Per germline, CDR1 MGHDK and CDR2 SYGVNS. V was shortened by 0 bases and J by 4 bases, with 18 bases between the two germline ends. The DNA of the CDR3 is TGTGCCAGCAGTGAATATCGCCCGGGACACTTCTTCACTGAAGCTTTCTTT. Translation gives CASSEYRPGHFFTEAFF.

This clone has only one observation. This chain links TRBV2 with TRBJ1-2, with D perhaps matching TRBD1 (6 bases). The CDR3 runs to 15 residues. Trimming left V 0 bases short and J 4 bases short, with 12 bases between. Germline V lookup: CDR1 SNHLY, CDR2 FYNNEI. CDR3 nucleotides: TGTGCCAGCAGTGAAGCAGCAGGGGCTAGCTATGGCTACACCTTC. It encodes CASSEAAGASYGYTF.

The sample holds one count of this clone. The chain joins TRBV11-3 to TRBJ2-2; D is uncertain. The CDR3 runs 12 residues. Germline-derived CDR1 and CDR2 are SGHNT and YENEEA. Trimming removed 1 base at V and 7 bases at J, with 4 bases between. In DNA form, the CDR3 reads TGTGCCAGCAGCTTAGGGGTCGGGGAGCTGTTTTTT. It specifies CASSLGVGELFF.

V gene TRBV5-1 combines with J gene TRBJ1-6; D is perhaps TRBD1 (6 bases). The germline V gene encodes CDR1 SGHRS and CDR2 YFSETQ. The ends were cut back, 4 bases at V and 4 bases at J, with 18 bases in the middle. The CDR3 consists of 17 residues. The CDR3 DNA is TGCGCCAGCAGCACAGGCAAGCAGGGGATTTATAATTCACCCCTCCACTTT. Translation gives CASSTGKQGIYNSPLHF.

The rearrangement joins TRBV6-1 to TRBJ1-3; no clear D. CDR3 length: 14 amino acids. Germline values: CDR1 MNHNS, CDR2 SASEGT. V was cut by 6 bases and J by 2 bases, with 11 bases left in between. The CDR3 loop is CASSTAFTGNTIYF. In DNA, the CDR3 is TGTGCCAGCAGCACAGCTTTCACTGGAAACACCATATATTTT.

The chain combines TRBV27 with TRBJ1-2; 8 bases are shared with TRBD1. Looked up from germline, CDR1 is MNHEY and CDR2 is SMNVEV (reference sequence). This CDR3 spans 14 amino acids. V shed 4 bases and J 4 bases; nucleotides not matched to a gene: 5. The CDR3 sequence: CASSSGGAGYGYTF. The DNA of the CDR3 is TGTGCCAGCAGTTCAGGGGGCGCGGGCTATGGCTACACCTTC.

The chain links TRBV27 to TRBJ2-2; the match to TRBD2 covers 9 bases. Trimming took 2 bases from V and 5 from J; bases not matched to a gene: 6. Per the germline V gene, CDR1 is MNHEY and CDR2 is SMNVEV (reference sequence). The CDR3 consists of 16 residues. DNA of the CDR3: TGTGCCAGCAGTTTACGTAGCGGGAGACCTACCGGGGAGCTGTTTTTT. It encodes CASSLRSGRPTGELFF.

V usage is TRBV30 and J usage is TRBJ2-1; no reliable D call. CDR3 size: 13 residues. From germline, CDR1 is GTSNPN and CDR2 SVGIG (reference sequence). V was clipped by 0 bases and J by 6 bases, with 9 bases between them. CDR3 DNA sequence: TGTGCCTGGAGTGTTCGAGCCAGCAATGAGCAGTTCTTC. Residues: CAWSVRASNEQFF.

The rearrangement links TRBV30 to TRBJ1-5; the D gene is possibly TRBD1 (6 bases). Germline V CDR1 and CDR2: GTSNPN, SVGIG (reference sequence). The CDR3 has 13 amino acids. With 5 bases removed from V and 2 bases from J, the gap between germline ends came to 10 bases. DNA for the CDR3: TGTGCCTGGGGACAGAACCGCAATCAGCCCCAGCATTTT. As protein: CAWGQNRNQPQHF.

This CDR3 reads CASSKDRLYYSGNTIYF. CDR3 DNA sequence: TGTGCCAGCAGCAAAGACCGTCTGTACTACTCTGGAAACACCATATATTTT. The J gene is TRBJ1-3, the V gene TRBV21-1. TRBV21-1 is marked as a pseudogene. The CDR3 is made up of 17 amino acids.

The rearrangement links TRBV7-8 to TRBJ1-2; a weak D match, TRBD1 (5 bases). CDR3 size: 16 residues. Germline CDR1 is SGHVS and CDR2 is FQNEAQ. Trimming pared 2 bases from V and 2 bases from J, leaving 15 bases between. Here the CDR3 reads CASSLLEGRRNYGYTF. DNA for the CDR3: TGTGCCAGCAGCTTATTAGAGGGGAGGAGGAACTATGGCTACACCTTC.

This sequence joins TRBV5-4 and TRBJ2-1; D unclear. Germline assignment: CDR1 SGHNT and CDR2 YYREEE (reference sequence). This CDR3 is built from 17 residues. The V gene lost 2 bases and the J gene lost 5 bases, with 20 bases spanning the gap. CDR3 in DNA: TGTGCCAGCAGCTTCCCCCTCGACACTGGGATGGACAATGAGCAGTTCTTC. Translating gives CASSFPLDTGMDNEQFF.

As DNA, the CDR3 is TGTGCCAGCAGCTTGTGGGGGGCATCCTACGAGCAGTACTTC. It encodes CASSLWGASYEQYF. The V call is TRBV5-6, the J call TRBJ2-7; D possibly uses TRBD1 or TRBD2 (6 bases each). The germline V and J ends were trimmed by 1 base and 1 base, with 9 bases remaining between them. Germline CDR1 and CDR2: SGHDT and YYEEEE. The CDR3 contains 14 residues.